The clone carrying this TCR beta chain was seen just once. Antigen unknown. Trimming stripped 4 bases from V and 6 bases from J, with 14 bases between. Germline V gives CDR1 SGHKS, CDR2 YYEKEE (reference sequence). This CDR3 region has 14 residues. Produced via immunoSEQ multiplex PCR; TCRdb's table is partial and in-frame only. This sample has around 64,000 clones, with approximately 94% found just once. These data are taken from a study of graft-versus-host responses after intestinal transplantation. The sample consisted of unstimulated CD4+ T cells sorted from spleen or lymph node cells, taken before transplant. This chain uses TRBV5-5 with TRBJ2-1; D ambiguous. This TCR came from a human donor who was the organ donor for an intestinal transplant. CDR3 region: CASSPFDPSNEQFF. In DNA form, the CDR3 reads TGTGCCAGCAGCCCTTTCGACCCTTCCAATGAGCAGTTCTTC.